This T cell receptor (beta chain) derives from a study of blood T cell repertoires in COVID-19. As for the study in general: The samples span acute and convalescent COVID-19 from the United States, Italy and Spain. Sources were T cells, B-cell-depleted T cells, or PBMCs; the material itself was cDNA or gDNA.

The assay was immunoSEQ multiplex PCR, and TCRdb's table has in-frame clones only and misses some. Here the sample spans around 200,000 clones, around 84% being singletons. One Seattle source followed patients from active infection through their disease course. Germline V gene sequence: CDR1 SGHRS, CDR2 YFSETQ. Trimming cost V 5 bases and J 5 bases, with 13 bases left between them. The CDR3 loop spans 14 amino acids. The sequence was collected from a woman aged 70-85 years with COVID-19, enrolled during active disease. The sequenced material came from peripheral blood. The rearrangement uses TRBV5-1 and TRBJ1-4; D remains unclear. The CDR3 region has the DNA TGCGCCAGCAGTTCCGGGTCGGGAAATGAAAAACTGTTTTTT. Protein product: CASSSGSGNEKLFF.